The source of this T cell receptor (beta chain) is a study of blood T cell repertoires in COVID-19. For the study at large: Donors in the United States, Italy and Spain gave samples during acute or convalescent COVID-19. Sources were T cells, B-cell-depleted T cells, or PBMCs; the material itself was cDNA or gDNA.

Seattle cases were enrolled at active infection and followed longitudinally. Per the original methods: Amplification of reference gene primers was used by the study to estimate nucleated cell counts. TCRdb keeps only in-frame clones here, not all; method: immunoSEQ multiplex PCR. V and J calls and clone size follow that table, whereas D and trimming were derived from the DNA. The table includes around 260,000 clones, about nine tenths detected once. CDR1 and CDR2 from the germline V gene are SGDLS and YYNGEE. The CDR3 spans 14 residues. The V end lost 0 bases, the J end lost 4 bases, and 8 bases lay between the germline ends.

The chain joins TRBV9 to TRBJ2-1, with D hard to call. This sequence originates from a person aged 18-35 years with COVID-19, enrolled during active disease. Material for sequencing was peripheral blood. For the CDR3, the DNA is TGTGCCAGCAGCGTAGGCGGAAATTACAATGAGCAGTTCTTC. Protein sequence: CASSVGGNYNEQFF.